This TCR beta chain was sequenced for a study of blood T cell repertoires in COVID-19. At the level of the study: Samples of COVID-19 (acute and convalescent) were obtained from the United States, Italy and Spain. T cells, B-cell-depleted T cells, or PBMCs provided the cDNA or gDNA that served as material.

The authors' processing: By means of reference gene primer amplification, nucleated cell counts were estimated. Produced via immunoSEQ multiplex PCR; TCRdb's table is partial and in-frame only. From that table come the V and J calls and clone size; the DNA was used to work out D and trimming. Altogether some 120,000 clones are present, about 90% being singletons, with the ten largest covering approximately 3.3%. This clone has just one count. This CDR3 spans 15 amino acids. The germline V and J ends were trimmed by 8 bases and 4 bases, with 18 bases remaining between them. Germline V gives CDR1 SNHLY, CDR2 FYNNEI.

The specimen was peripheral blood. The chain has TRBV2 and TRBJ1-5; D not resolved. The source of this sequence is a woman in her sixties or seventies with acute or convalescent COVID-19. CDR3 DNA: TGTGCCAGCCGGGATGTTCGCGCCCTGAATCAGCCCCAGCATTTT. Protein product: CASRDVRALNQPQHF.